Included here is one TCR beta chain sequence, with context. This sample was taken from a study of T cells expressing NK-cell markers. CDR1 is SEHNR, CDR2 FQNEAQ, per germline (reference sequence). The CDR3 is 16 amino acids. After re-calling the 5' RACE reads, TCRdb lists one entry per CDR3 protein, DNA absent. The sample data list roughly 160,000 distinct CDR3 sequences. The chain couples TRBV7-9 to TRBJ2-5; absent DNA, TCRdb's TRBD2 call cannot be checked. The material sequenced was blood T cells: a sorted CD56 or NKG2C T cell subset, CD4+ or CD8+ T cells, or bulk PBMC T cells (not recorded which). This sequence was found in a man aged 18-69 years in good health. CDR3 in amino acids: CASSSMTSGGRETQYF.